This T cell receptor (beta chain) was profiled in a study of T cells in Graves' hyperthyroidism and ophthalmopathy. This clonotype has only a few counts. RNA transcripts served as the template for amplifying TCR beta CDR3 regions. The HTBI set primed first-round TCR CDR3 RT-PCR. TCRdb fed the multiplex PCR reads into MiXCR, producing one record per CDR3 protein. The sample shows roughly 740,000 distinct CDR3 sequences, about 16% of them seen only once. The CDR3 loop spans 13 amino acids. Trimming stripped 6 bases from V and 4 bases from J, with 14 bases between. Germline V gene data show CDR1 as DFQATT and CDR2 as SNEGSKA (reference sequence).

Material: blood. The sequence was obtained from a man aged 18 to 30 with Graves' hyperthyroidism. The rearrangement joins TRBV20-1 to TRBJ2-3; maybe TRBD1 (5 bases). Here the CDR3 reads CSAAPLGADTQYF. CDR3 DNA: TGCAGTGCCGCTCCCCTAGGGGCAGATACGCAGTATTTT.